The 21 T cell receptor beta chains listed next were all sequenced from one sample in a study of CD4 T cells in relation to SARS-CoV-2 and coronaviruses. Unexposed donor CD4+ T cells date from 2011-2018, before the COVID-19 pandemic. Generated by immunoSEQ multiplex PCR, the TCRdb table keeps only in-frame clones and is missing some. The sample records about 65,000 clones, 87% being singletons. The material sequenced was memory CD4+ T cells from PBMCs. The receptor set was obtained from a human donor in good health.

This clone was counted a few times. V gene TRBV2 combines with J gene TRBJ2-2, with 13 bases fitting TRBD2. V lost 4 bases to trimming and J lost 1 base; unmatched junction nucleotides: 0. Germline V lookup: CDR1 SNHLY, CDR2 FYNNEI. The CDR3 covers 16 residues. CDR3 sequence reads: CASSGLAGGNTGELFF. DNA for the CDR3: TGTGCCAGCAGTGGACTAGCGGGGGGGAACACCGGGGAGCTGTTTTTT. Full variable domain (rest looked up from reference TRBV2 and TRBJ2-2): EPEVTQTPSHQVTQMGQEVILRCVPISNHLYFYWYRQILGQKVEFLVSFYNNEISEKSEIFDDQFSVERPDGSNFTLKIRSTKLEDSAMYFCASSGLAGGNTGELFFGEGSRLTVL.

This chain joins TRBV6-5 and TRBJ2-7; TRBD2 matches 13 bases. V trimming: 4 bases; J trimming: 0 bases; junction bases outside the gene matches: 0. This CDR3 is 15 amino acids long. Germline V lookup: CDR1 MNHEY, CDR2 SVGAGI. CDR3 nucleotides: TGTGCCAGCAGTTGGACTAGCGGGGGCTCCTACGAGCAGTACTTC. This codes for CASSWTSGGSYEQYF.

V gene TRBV9 combines with J gene TRBJ2-7; weak D call: TRBD2 (7 bases). The CDR3 is made up of 13 amino acids. V lost 0 bases and J 6 bases, leaving 10 bases between the germline ends. CDR1 and CDR2 from the germline V gene are SGDLS and YYNGEE. The CDR3 nucleotides read TGTGCCAGCAGCGTAGCGGGGGGCGGCGAGCAGTACTTC. Protein product: CASSVAGGGEQYF.

This clone was recorded a few times. This chain connects TRBV18 to TRBJ1-4, with a tentative D call TRBD1 (5 bases). CDR1 and CDR2 from the germline V gene are KGHSH and LQKENI. The CDR3 is 13 residues long. V was pared by 4 bases and J by 7 bases, with 10 bases between. The CDR3 DNA reads as TGTGCCAGCTCACGGGGGAGTGGTGAAAAACTGTTTTTT. Translating gives CASSRGSGEKLFF.

The chain is built from TRBV5-1 and TRBJ1-1; D gene uncertain. This CDR3 contains 14 residues. The V and J ends lost 0 bases and 1 base respectively, with 7 bases between them. CDR1 SGHRS and CDR2 YFSETQ come from the germline V gene. For the CDR3, the DNA is TGCGCCAGCAGCTTGGTTTCAGGGAACACTGAAGCTTTCTTT. Its protein product is CASSLVSGNTEAFF.

The chain links TRBV2 to TRBJ2-2; D is unclear. This CDR3 region has 11 residues. The germline CDR1 and CDR2 sequences are SNHLY and FYNNEI. The germline V and J ends were trimmed by 8 bases and 3 bases, with 4 bases remaining between them. The CDR3 DNA is TGTGCCAGCGGGTACACCGGGGAGCTGTTTTTT. Translated: CASGYTGELFF.

The chain uses TRBV2 and TRBJ2-1, with TRBD1 as a possible D gene (7 bases). Trimming shortened V by 11 bases and J by 0 bases, and 17 bases separated the two germline ends. This CDR3 is 15 amino acids long. Germline lookup yields CDR1 SNHLY and CDR2 FYNNEI. The CDR3 protein is CAGQEGASSYNEQFF. The CDR3 DNA reads as TGTGCCGGCCAGGAGGGGGCGAGCTCCTACAATGAGCAGTTCTTC.

A single count supports this clone. The CDR3 loop is CASSSRTSDEAFF. In DNA form, the CDR3 reads TGTGCCAGCAGCTCCAGGACAAGTGATGAAGCTTTCTTT. The chain has TRBV7-9 and TRBJ1-1; D might be TRBD1 (5 bases). V was pared by 4 bases and J by 7 bases, with 13 bases between. Germline CDR1 reads SEHNR; CDR2 reads FQNEAQ (reference sequence). The CDR3 length is 13 residues.

This clone was counted a single time. The chain has TRBV3-1 (or the pseudogene TRBV3-2) and TRBJ2-1; D is tentatively TRBD1 or TRBD2 (5 bases each). Trimming shortened V by 5 bases and J by 0 bases, and 14 bases separated the two germline ends. The germline gives CDR1 LGHDT, CDR2 YNNKEL (reference sequence). The CDR3 sequence is 16 residues long. This chain's CDR3 is CASSTGRASSYNEQFF. The CDR3 DNA reads TGTGCCAGCAGCACGGGACGGGCAAGCTCCTACAATGAGCAGTTCTTC.

This clone showed up just a few times. The chain links TRBV7-9 to TRBJ2-3; tentative D call: TRBD1 (5 bases). Trimming cost V 2 bases and J 4 bases, with 13 bases left between them. The CDR3 contains 15 residues. CDR1 SEHNR and CDR2 FQNEAQ come from the germline V gene (reference sequence). CDR3 amino acids: CASSLFARAADTQYF. DNA for the CDR3: TGTGCCAGCAGCTTATTTGCCAGGGCCGCAGATACGCAGTATTTT. The full variable domain, completed using reference TRBV7-9 and TRBJ2-3, is DTGVSQNPRHKITKRGQNVTFRCDPISEHNRLYWYRQTLGQGPEFLTYFQNEAQLEKSRLLSDRFSAERPKGSFSTLEIQRTEQGDSAMYLCASSLFARAADTQYFGPGTRLTVL.

There are a few counts of this clone. The chain joins TRBV7-2 to TRBJ2-5, with D possibly being TRBD1 (5 bases). V lost 1 base and J lost 2, with 5 bases in between. This CDR3 comprises 13 residues. Germline V gene data show CDR1 as SGHTA and CDR2 as FQGNSA. CDR3 region: CASSLGQQETQYF. In DNA form, the CDR3 reads TGTGCCAGCAGCTTAGGACAGCAAGAGACCCAGTACTTC.

The rearrangement uses TRBV4-1 and TRBJ2-2; 12 bases align to TRBD2. CDR1 is MGHRA and CDR2 is YSYEKL in the germline V gene. This CDR3 spans 17 amino acids. Trimming took 0 bases from V and 5 from J; bases not matched to a gene: 4. CDR3 nucleotides: TGCGCCAGCAGCCAAGATGGCCTAGCGGGGGGGACCGGGGAGCTGTTTTTT. Translated: CASSQDGLAGGTGELFF.

The rearrangement joins TRBV20-1 to TRBJ2-3; 9 bases align to TRBD2. This CDR3 spans 15 amino acids. Germline CDR1 DFQATT, CDR2 SNEGSKA (reference sequence). The trim removed 5 bases at V and 4 bases at J, leaving 10 bases unmatched. The CDR3 is CSAGGAGGWSDTQYF. The CDR3 DNA reads TGCAGTGCTGGTGGGGCGGGGGGGTGGTCAGATACGCAGTATTTT.

The chain links TRBV7-2 to TRBJ2-3, with 15 bases identical to TRBD2. The CDR3 length is 17 residues. J lost 6 bases, V lost 5 bases, and 9 bases had no gene match. The germline gives CDR1 SGHTA, CDR2 FQGNSA. The CDR3 DNA sequence: TGTGCCAGCAGCCCGAGGACTAGCGGGGGGGCCGGGGATACGCAGTATTTT. This encodes CASSPRTSGGAGDTQYF.

The CDR3 loop is CASSLAGPRGYTF. CDR3 bases: TGTGCCAGCAGCTTAGCCGGGCCCAGGGGCTACACCTTC. The genes are TRBV7-2 and TRBJ1-2; D gene unclear. V shed 0 bases and J shed 8 bases, with 10 bases lying between them. This CDR3 is built from 13 residues. Germline assignment: CDR1 SGHTA and CDR2 FQGNSA.

This clone showed up just once. The chain joins TRBV30 to TRBJ2-7; 9 nucleotides match TRBD1. In germline, CDR1 is GTSNPN, CDR2 SVGIG (reference sequence). Germline trimming cut 2 bases from V and 5 bases from J; bases unmatched to any gene: 7. This CDR3 has 14 amino acids. The CDR3 bases are TGTGCCTGGAGTCCGGGACAGGGTCTCCACGAGCAGTACTTC. This gives the protein CAWSPGQGLHEQYF.

Of note for this clone: One junction end disagrees with the germline gene, perhaps due to a read error. The chain uses TRBV5-1 and TRBJ1-6, with D maybe TRBD1 (5 bases). Looked up from germline, CDR1 is SGHRS and CDR2 is YFSETQ. This CDR3 spans 14 amino acids. In DNA, the CDR3 is TGCGCCAGCAGATTGGGGCCCTTTAATTCACCCCTCCACTTT. Protein: CASRLGPFNSPLHF.

The chain has TRBV3-1 (or the pseudogene TRBV3-2) and TRBJ2-3; 12 bases match TRBD2. The CDR3 spans 15 residues. CDR1 is LGHDT, CDR2 YNNKEL, per germline (reference sequence). J lost 6 bases, V lost 3 bases, and 4 bases had no gene match. CDR3 region: CASSHRLAGVDTQYF. The CDR3 nucleotides are TGTGCCAGCAGCCACAGACTAGCGGGAGTGGATACGCAGTATTTT.

This chain uses TRBV7-9 with TRBJ2-7; no firm D call. The germline V gene encodes CDR1 SEHNR and CDR2 FQNEAQ (reference sequence). This CDR3 has 12 amino acids. Trimming took off 4 bases at V and 7 bases at J, with 11 bases between the two ends. CDR3 region: CASSSLTTEQYF. The CDR3, as DNA: TGTGCCAGCAGCTCTCTTACGACAGAGCAGTACTTC.

This clone has just a few counts. The chain joins TRBV6-1 to TRBJ2-7; TRBD1 or TRBD2 may be the D gene (5 bases each). Trimming took off 8 bases at V and 6 bases at J, with 17 bases between the two ends. Germline V gives CDR1 MNHNS, CDR2 SASEGT. The CDR3 sequence is 13 residues long. In nucleotides, the CDR3 is TGTGCCAGCTGTGGGGGATCTTTCAGCGAGCAGTACTTC. Its translation is CASCGGSFSEQYF.

This clone appeared a few times. J is TRBJ1-1 and V is TRBV5-1; tentative D call: TRBD1 (5 bases). The CDR3 extends over 14 amino acids. Per germline, CDR1 SGHRS and CDR2 YFSETQ. V was clipped by 4 bases and J by 5 bases, with 15 bases between them. The DNA of the CDR3 is TGCGCCAGCAGCCTGGCCACAGGAAGTACTGAAGCTTTCTTT. The encoded protein is CASSLATGSTEAFF. Supplemented by reference TRBV5-1 and TRBJ1-1, the full variable domain reads KAGVTQTPRYLIKTRGQQVTLSCSPISGHRSVSWYQQTPGQGLQFLFEYFSETQRNKGNFPGRFSGRQFSNSRSEMNVSTLELGDSALYLCASSLATGSTEAFFGQGTRLTVV.